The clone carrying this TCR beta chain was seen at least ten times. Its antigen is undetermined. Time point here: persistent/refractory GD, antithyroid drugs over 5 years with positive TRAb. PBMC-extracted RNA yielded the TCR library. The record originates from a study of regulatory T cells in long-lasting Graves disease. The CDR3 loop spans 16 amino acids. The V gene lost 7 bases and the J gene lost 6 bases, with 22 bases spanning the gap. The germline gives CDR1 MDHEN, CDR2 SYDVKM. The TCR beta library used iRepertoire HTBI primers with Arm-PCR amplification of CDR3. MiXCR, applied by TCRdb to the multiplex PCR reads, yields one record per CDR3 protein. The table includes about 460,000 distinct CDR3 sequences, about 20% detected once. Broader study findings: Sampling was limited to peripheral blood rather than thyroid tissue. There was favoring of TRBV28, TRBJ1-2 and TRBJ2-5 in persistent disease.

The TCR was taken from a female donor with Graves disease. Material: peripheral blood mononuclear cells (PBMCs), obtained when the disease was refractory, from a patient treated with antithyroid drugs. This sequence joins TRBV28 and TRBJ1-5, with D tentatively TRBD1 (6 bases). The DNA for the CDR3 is TGTGCCAGCAAAGATCAAATGGCAGGGGTTGGTCAGCCCCAGCATTTT. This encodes CASKDQMAGVGQPQHF. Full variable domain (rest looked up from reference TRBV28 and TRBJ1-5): DVKVTQSSRYLVKRTGEKVFLECVQDMDHENMFWYRQDPGLGLRLIYFSYDVKMKEKGDIPEGYSVSREKKERFSLILESASTNQTSMYLCASKDQMAGVGQPQHFGDGTRLSIL.